What follows are 28 T cell receptor beta chains derived from one specimen sequenced in a study of monozygotic twins with cystic fibrosis. The protocol was immunoSEQ multiplex PCR, while the TCRdb copy is restricted to in-frame clones and leaves out a portion. This table has roughly 20,000 clones, around 97% appearing once. Sequences were obtained from blood. The receptors were sampled from a woman aged 25 to 39 with cystic fibrosis.

The chain uses TRBV5-4 and TRBJ2-7, with a weak D call TRBD1 (6 bases). The CDR3 runs to 14 residues. V was clipped by 0 bases and J by 1 base, with 8 bases between them. Germline assignment: CDR1 SGHNT and CDR2 YYREEE (reference sequence). Written as DNA, the CDR3 is TGTGCCAGCAGCTTGGAACAGGGTTCCTACGAGCAGTACTTC. This sequence encodes CASSLEQGSYEQYF.

The rearrangement uses TRBV7-9 and TRBJ2-3; unclear D gene. This CDR3 is 12 amino acids long. Per germline, CDR1 SEHNR and CDR2 FQNEAQ (reference sequence). V dropped 2 bases and J dropped 11 bases, with 11 bases sitting between them. As DNA, the CDR3 is TGTGCCAGCAGCTTAATCCTGAATAAGCAGTATTTT. It encodes CASSLILNKQYF.

V and J are TRBV23-1 and TRBJ2-5, with a possible D match to TRBD2 (6 bases). TRBV23-1 is treated as an ORF (open reading frame) with a function not yet certain. The length of the CDR3 is 14 residues. V gave up 0 bases and J gave up 5 bases, with 10 bases separating them. CDR3 DNA sequence: TGCGCCAGCAGTCAATCATCCCGGGAGGAGACCCAGTACTTC. As protein: CASSQSSREETQYF.

The rearrangement links TRBV6-4 to TRBJ2-3; a weak D match, TRBD2 (7 bases). Per the germline V gene, CDR1 is MRHNA and CDR2 is SNTAGT. V dropped 3 bases and J dropped 0 bases, with 13 bases sitting between them. The CDR3 has 16 amino acids. The CDR3 here is CASSDMAGASTDTQYF. CDR3 bases: TGTGCCAGCAGTGATATGGCGGGGGCGAGCACAGATACGCAGTATTTT.

The chain couples TRBV7-8 to TRBJ2-1; the match to TRBD2 covers 8 bases. The CDR3 consists of 16 residues. V lost 1 base to trimming and J lost 5 bases; unmatched junction nucleotides: 7. Germline V gene lookup returns CDR1 SGHVS and CDR2 FQNEAQ. The CDR3 reads CASSLVVLAGNNEQFF. The CDR3, as DNA: TGTGCCAGCAGCTTAGTTGTTCTAGCGGGCAACAATGAGCAGTTCTTC.

This clone was recorded once. The chain has TRBV6-1 and TRBJ1-2; tentative D call: TRBD1 (6 bases). V lost 7 bases and J lost 2, with 11 bases in between. This CDR3 spans 13 amino acids. Germline-derived CDR1 and CDR2 are MNHNS and SASEGT. In DNA, the CDR3 is TGTGCCAGCAAAGACAGGAACAACTATGGCTACACCTTC. Its protein is CASKDRNNYGYTF.

V and J are TRBV19 and TRBJ1-5; possible D gene TRBD1, 6 bases. V lost 3 bases and J 7 bases, leaving 13 bases between the germline ends. This CDR3 is built from 14 residues. CDR1 and CDR2 (germline): LNHDA, SQIVND (reference sequence). CDR3 sequence reads: CASSIWGAEQPQHF. CDR3 coding DNA: TGTGCCAGTAGTATCTGGGGGGCTGAGCAGCCCCAGCATTTT.

The genes are TRBV7-2 and TRBJ2-3; 10 bases are a match to TRBD2. With 3 bases clipped from V and 6 bases from J, the junction kept 15 bases outside the gene matches. This CDR3 contains 18 residues. Germline CDR1 SGHTA, CDR2 FQGNSA. The CDR3 here is CASSLIVYSGGFSDTQYF. CDR3 nucleotide sequence: TGTGCCAGCAGCTTGATCGTTTATAGCGGGGGGTTTTCCGATACGCAGTATTTT.

A note on this clone: The same CDR3 can be traced to other DNA sequences in this sample. CDR3 residues: CASSVAAGMSSVSYEQYF. Written as DNA, the CDR3 is TGTGCCAGCAGCGTGGCGGCTGGGATGTCATCGGTATCCTACGAGCAGTACTTC. The chain employs TRBV9 and TRBJ2-7, with D uncertain. The CDR3 is made up of 18 amino acids. Germline V gives CDR1 SGDLS, CDR2 YYNGEE. The V and J ends lost 2 bases and 1 base respectively, with 22 bases between them. Using reference TRBV9 and TRBJ2-7 for the parts outside the CDR3, the full variable domain is DSGVTQTPKHLITATGQRVTLRCSPRSGDLSVYWYQQSLDQGLQFLIQYYNGEERAKGNILERFSAQQFPDLHSELNLSSLELGDSALYFCASSVAAGMSSVSYEQYFGPGTRLTVT.

The chain is built from TRBV4-2 and TRBJ1-2; D is perhaps TRBD1 (6 bases). The CDR3 is 15 residues long. V was trimmed by 0 bases and J by 4 bases, leaving 12 bases between them. Germline CDR1 reads LGHNA; CDR2 reads YNFKEQ. CDR3 in DNA: TGTGCCAGCAGCCAAGAGAGAAGGGGGGGCTATGGCTACACCTTC. Its protein is CASSQERRGGYGYTF.

J is TRBJ2-1 and V is TRBV9; tentatively, D is TRBD2 (6 bases). V was trimmed by 4 bases and J by 6 bases, leaving 17 bases between them. CDR1 and CDR2 from the germline V gene are SGDLS and YYNGEE. The length of the CDR3 is 15 residues. The CDR3 spells CASSPGRGNSNEQFF. The CDR3 DNA follows: TGTGCCAGCAGCCCCGGACGGGGGAATTCCAATGAGCAGTTCTTC.

The gene calls are TRBV6-1 and TRBJ1-5, with D unresolved. Germline assignment: CDR1 MNHNS and CDR2 SASEGT. Between the trimmed V and J ends, which lost 1 base and 6 bases, there was a span of 16 bases. The CDR3 spans 16 residues. CDR3 loop: CASSEERPRLGQPQHF. The CDR3 nucleotides read TGTGCCAGCAGTGAAGAGCGGCCCCGGCTAGGTCAGCCCCAGCATTTT.

The rearrangement joins TRBV15 to TRBJ1-5; tentative D call: TRBD1 (5 bases). CDR3 length: 13 amino acids. V lost 0 bases to trimming and J lost 9 bases, with 9 bases between them. The germline V gene has CDR1 LNHNV and CDR2 YYDKDF (reference sequence). CDR3 nucleotides: TGTGCCACCAGCAGAGACCCCGGGACGCCCCAGCATTTT. It encodes CATSRDPGTPQHF.

The CDR3 bases are TGTGCCAGTAGTATAGATCTGGGACAGAACTATGGCTACACCTTC. Residues: CASSIDLGQNYGYTF. The gene calls are TRBV19 and TRBJ1-2; the match to TRBD1 covers 7 bases. From germline, CDR1 is LNHDA and CDR2 SQIVND (reference sequence). V trimming: 0 bases; J trimming: 2 bases; junction bases outside the gene matches: 3. The CDR3 length is 15 residues.

This clone was found once. The rearrangement joins TRBV10-3 to TRBJ1-1; tentatively, D is TRBD1 (5 bases). Germline CDR1 and CDR2: ENHRY and SYGVKD. This CDR3 has 11 amino acids. The V end lost 11 bases, the J end lost 10 bases, and 17 bases lay between the germline ends. The CDR3 DNA follows: TGTGCCTCCGGGGACGGACCAAGAGCTTTCTTT. Translated, it gives CASGDGPRAFF.

This clone occurred once. This rearrangement joins TRBV5-1 to TRBJ2-7, with a weak D call TRBD1 (6 bases). The CDR3 length is 15 residues. V lost 0 bases and J 2 bases, leaving 12 bases between the germline ends. Germline V gene lookup returns CDR1 SGHRS and CDR2 YFSETQ. CDR3 DNA sequence: TGCGCCAGCAGCTTGGGGACAGCTTTTCCCTACGAGCAGTACTTC. This sequence encodes CASSLGTAFPYEQYF.

The gene calls are TRBV19 and TRBJ1-1, with D tentatively TRBD1 (5 bases). Germline V gene sequence: CDR1 LNHDA, CDR2 SQIVND (reference sequence). Trimming took 1 base from V and 6 from J, leaving 21 bases between them. This CDR3 has 17 residues. The CDR3 region has the DNA TGTGCCAGTAGTATAGGGCCAGCCCAACGAGCGGGGGCTGAAGCTTTCTTT. Encoded protein: CASSIGPAQRAGAEAFF.

This rearrangement joins TRBV30 to TRBJ2-1; D remains ambiguous. V was clipped by 3 bases and J by 9 bases, with 12 bases between them. Germline CDR1 reads GTSNPN; CDR2 reads SVGIG (reference sequence). The CDR3 length is 12 residues. This chain's CDR3 is CAWSSLPPEQFF. The CDR3 coding sequence is TGTGCCTGGAGCTCGTTGCCCCCTGAGCAGTTCTTC.

This rearrangement joins TRBV9 to TRBJ2-6; no firm D call. V shed 2 bases and J shed 1 base, with 4 bases lying between them. This CDR3 has 14 residues. Germline CDR1 and CDR2: SGDLS and YYNGEE. For the CDR3, the DNA is TGTGCCAGCAGCGTGAGTTCTGGGGCCAACGTCCTGACTTTC. This gives the protein CASSVSSGANVLTF.

This sequence joins TRBV5-8 and TRBJ2-3; possibly TRBD2 for D (6 bases). This CDR3 region has 15 residues. Trimming took 4 bases from V and 6 from J, leaving 18 bases between them. CDR1 and CDR2 from the germline V gene are SGHTS and YDEGEE. CDR3 amino acids: CASSRGVGGEDTQYF. The CDR3 bases are TGTGCCAGCAGCCGCGGCGTCGGGGGAGAGGATACGCAGTATTTT.

The chain employs TRBV6-1 and TRBJ2-7; tentatively, D is TRBD1 (5 bases). The CDR3 consists of 17 residues. CDR1 is MNHNS and CDR2 is SASEGT in the germline V gene. V lost 2 bases, J lost 6 bases, and 23 bases lay in between. CDR3 DNA: TGTGCCAGCAGTGAAATCCACCCCGCAACAGGTCGGAGCGAGCAGTACTTC. Amino acids: CASSEIHPATGRSEQYF.

In this sample, this clone turned up once. For the CDR3, the DNA is TGTGCCAGCAGCACCGGACAGATAGGCTGGGAGCAGTACTTC. Translation: CASSTGQIGWEQYF. The V and J genes are TRBV5-6 and TRBJ2-7, with D maybe TRBD1 (6 bases). The length of the CDR3 is 14 residues. Germline loops: CDR1 SGHDT, CDR2 YYEEEE. The V gene lost 4 bases and the J gene lost 7 bases, with 18 bases spanning the gap. Drawing the rest from reference TRBV5-6 and TRBJ2-7, the complete variable domain is DAGVTQSPTHLIKTRGQQVTLRCSPKSGHDTVSWYQQALGQGPQFIFQYYEEEERQRGNFPDRFSGHQFPNYSSELNVNALLLGDSALYLCASSTGQIGWEQYFGPGTRLTVT.

This chain joins TRBV5-6 and TRBJ2-7; maybe TRBD1 (5 bases). The CDR3 is 14 amino acids. Trimming pared 2 bases from V and 0 bases from J, leaving 9 bases between. CDR1 is SGHDT, CDR2 YYEEEE, per germline. CDR3 sequence reads: CASSFRASSYEQYF. The CDR3 region has the DNA TGTGCCAGCAGCTTCAGGGCGAGCTCCTACGAGCAGTACTTC.

The chain joins TRBV10-1 to TRBJ2-7, with D maybe TRBD1 (5 bases). Germline V gene sequence: CDR1 WNHNN, CDR2 SYGVQD (reference sequence). The CDR3 is 14 residues long. With 2 bases removed from V and 2 bases from J, the gap between germline ends came to 10 bases. The CDR3 spells CASSEGLGPYEQYF. The CDR3 coding sequence is TGCGCCAGCAGTGAGGGGCTGGGGCCCTACGAGCAGTACTTC.

The chain uses TRBV4-1 and TRBJ2-7, with D perhaps TRBD1 or TRBD2 (6 bases each). Trimming pared 0 bases from V and 6 bases from J, leaving 15 bases between. The germline V gene has CDR1 MGHRA and CDR2 YSYEKL. The CDR3 consists of 15 residues. CDR3 sequence (DNA): TGCGCCAGCAGCCAAGAAAGGACAGTCGGGGGCGAGCAGTACTTC. Residues: CASSQERTVGGEQYF.

The chain carries TRBV7-8 and TRBJ1-3; 11 bases are a match to TRBD1. Germline V gives CDR1 SGHVS, CDR2 FQNEAQ. The CDR3 length is 14 residues. After removal of 2 bases from V and 8 bases from J, the junction contained 2 bases not matched to a gene. CDR3 region: CASSLRDRGDTIYF. The CDR3 nucleotides are TGTGCCAGCAGCTTAAGGGACAGGGGGGACACCATATATTTT. Looking up the rest from reference TRBV7-8 and TRBJ1-3 gives the full variable domain: GAGVSQSPRYKVAKRGQDVALRCDPISGHVSLFWYQQALGQGPEFLTYFQNEAQLDKSGLPSDRFFAERPEGSVSTLKIQRTQQEDSAVYLCASSLRDRGDTIYFGEGSWLTVV.

This clone was detected only once. In nucleotides, the CDR3 is TGCGCCAGCAGCTGGGGGGACAATCAGCCCCAGCATTTT. This gives the protein CASSWGDNQPQHF. V gene TRBV5-1 combines with J gene TRBJ1-5; a weak D match, TRBD1 (5 bases). The germline V and J ends were trimmed by 3 bases and 3 bases, with 7 bases remaining between them. CDR1 and CDR2 from the germline V gene are SGHRS and YFSETQ. The CDR3 length is 13 residues.

The chain carries TRBV19 and TRBJ1-1; TRBD1 might be the D (5 bases). The CDR3 is 14 amino acids. CDR1 and CDR2 (germline): LNHDA, SQIVND (reference sequence). Trimming pared 7 bases from V and 2 bases from J, leaving 14 bases between. The CDR3 region has the DNA TGTGCCAGTACTCGGTCGACAGTCAACACTGAAGCTTTCTTT. This encodes CASTRSTVNTEAFF.